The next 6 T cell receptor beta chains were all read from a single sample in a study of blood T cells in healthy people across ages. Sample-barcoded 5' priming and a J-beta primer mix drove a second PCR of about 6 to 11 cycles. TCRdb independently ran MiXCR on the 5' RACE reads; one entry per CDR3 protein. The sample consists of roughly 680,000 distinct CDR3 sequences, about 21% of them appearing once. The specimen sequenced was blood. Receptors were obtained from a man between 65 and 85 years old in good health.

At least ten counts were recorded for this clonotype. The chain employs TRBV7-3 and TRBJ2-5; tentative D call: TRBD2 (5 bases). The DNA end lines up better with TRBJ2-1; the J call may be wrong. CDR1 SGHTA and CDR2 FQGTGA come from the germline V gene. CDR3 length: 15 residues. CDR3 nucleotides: TGTGCCAGCAGCTTGGGTTTGCCGCCGGGGAATGAGCAGTTCTTC. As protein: CASSLGLPPGNEQFF.

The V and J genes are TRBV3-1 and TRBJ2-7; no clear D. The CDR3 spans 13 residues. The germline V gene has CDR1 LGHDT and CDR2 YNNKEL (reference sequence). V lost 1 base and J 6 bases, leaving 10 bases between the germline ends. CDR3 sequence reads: CASSQVGLGEQYF. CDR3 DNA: TGTGCCAGCAGCCAAGTTGGTTTGGGCGAGCAGTACTTC.

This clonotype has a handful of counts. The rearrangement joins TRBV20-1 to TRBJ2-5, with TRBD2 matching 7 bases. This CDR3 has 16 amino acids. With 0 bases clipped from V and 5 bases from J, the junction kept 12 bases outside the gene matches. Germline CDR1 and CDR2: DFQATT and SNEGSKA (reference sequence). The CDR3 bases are TGCAGTGCTAGAGAGGGGGGGAGGGCCTTGATTGAGACCCAGTACTTC. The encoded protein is CSAREGGRALIETQYF.

The CDR3 nucleotides read TGTGCCAGCAGTGACGGCGACAGCGCACCCCTCCACTTT. Translating it yields CASSDGDSAPLHF. The chain links TRBV6-6 to TRBJ1-6; TRBD1 is a possible D gene (5 bases). The V gene's germline CDR1 is MNHNY and CDR2 SVGAGI (reference sequence). The CDR3 is made up of 13 amino acids. Deletions cut 5 bases from V and 11 bases from J, with 13 bases between.

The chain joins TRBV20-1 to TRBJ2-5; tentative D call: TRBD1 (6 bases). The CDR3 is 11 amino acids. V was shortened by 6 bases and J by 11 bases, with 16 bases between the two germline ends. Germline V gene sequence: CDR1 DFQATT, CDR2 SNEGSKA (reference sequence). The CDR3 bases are TGCAGTGCAAAGGACAGCTACGGGCAGTACTTC. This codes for CSAKDSYGQYF.

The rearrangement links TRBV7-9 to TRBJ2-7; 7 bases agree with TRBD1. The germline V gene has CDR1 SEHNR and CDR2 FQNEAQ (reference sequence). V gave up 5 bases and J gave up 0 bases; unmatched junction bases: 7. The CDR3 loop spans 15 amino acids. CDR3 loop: CASSLLGQSSYEQYF. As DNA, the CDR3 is TGTGCCAGCAGCCTATTGGGACAGAGCTCCTACGAGCAGTACTTC.